The clone carrying this T cell receptor (beta chain) was counted between two and nine times. The germline V gene encodes CDR1 SGHAT and CDR2 FQNNGV. With V trimmed by 6 bases and J by 7 bases, 3 bases remained unmatched. This CDR3 contains 12 residues. The data stem from a study of blood T cell repertoires in COVID-19. In the study overall: PBMCs, B-cell-depleted T cells, or T cells were the source of the cDNA or gDNA that made up the material.

Some clones are missing from TCRdb's copy, which holds only in-frame ones; the method was immunoSEQ multiplex PCR. In the table there are fewer than 150,000 clones, about 90% of which are singletons. The TCR comes from a man over 45 with active or convalescent COVID-19. Sequencing input: peripheral blood. The gene calls are TRBV11-2 and TRBJ2-1, with 7 bases aligning to TRBD2. This CDR3 is CASRSGVNEQFF. The CDR3 coding sequence is TGTGCCAGCAGGAGCGGGGTTAATGAGCAGTTCTTC.